This T cell receptor (beta chain) derives from a study of PD-L1 blockade in urothelial cancer. The length of the CDR3 is 13 residues. Losses at the gene ends were 11 bases for V and 8 bases for J; bases not matched to a gene: 9. Germline V gene sequence: CDR1 ENHRY, CDR2 SYGVKD. Sequencing was performed with immunoSEQ multiplex PCR; in TCRdb, only in-frame clones are kept and a portion is missing. The sample shows about 66,000 clones, about 90% of them seen only once. With regard to this clone: Antigen unknown.

Findings and caveats of the study: Tumor-associated clones in blood expanded more at 3 weeks in durable-benefit patients. Lower pretreatment blood TCR clonality, under the median, predicted better survival, researchers reported.

Regarding time point: peripheral blood 6 weeks after treatment start. Enrolled patients showed locally advanced or metastatic urothelial carcinoma. This specimen was PBMCs, taken around atezolizumab (anti-PD-L1) treatment. The gene calls are TRBV10-3 and TRBJ1-2; 12 nucleotides line up with TRBD1. This receptor was taken from a man aged 60 to 75 with urothelial cancer. The CDR3 bases are TGTGCCGTAGGGGGACAGGGGGCCAGGGGCTACACCTTC. Protein: CAVGGQGARGYTF.